This TCR beta chain was sequenced during a study of blood T cells in healthy people across ages. Study-level points and caveats: Investigators treated diversity estimates from one million T cells as underestimates.

As to this clonotype: Its specificity is not known. The conserved phenylalanine or tryptophan normally closing the CDR3 is absent here, so this likely arose from a read error.

Then a second PCR, running roughly 7 to 11 cycles, was carried out with a sample-barcoded 5' primer and a J-beta primer mix. TCRdb re-derived calls from the 5' RACE reads in MiXCR, one entry per CDR3 protein. The sample lists about 1,500,000 distinct CDR3 sequences; 42% were seen once. In terms of origin and age, donors were healthy Caucasian individuals from Russia aged roughly 6 to 100. The germline V gene has CDR1 MGHRA and CDR2 YSYEKL. CDR3 length: 11 residues. The sample was blood. The V and J genes are TRBV4-1 and TRBJ2-7; D uncertain. The DNA matches TRBJ2-4 better at its end, which makes the J call doubtful. The receptor was isolated from a woman aged 18-30 years in good health. The CDR3 region is CASSQTSIQYL. CDR3 nucleotides: TGCGCCAGCAGCCAAACAAGCATTCAGTACCTC.